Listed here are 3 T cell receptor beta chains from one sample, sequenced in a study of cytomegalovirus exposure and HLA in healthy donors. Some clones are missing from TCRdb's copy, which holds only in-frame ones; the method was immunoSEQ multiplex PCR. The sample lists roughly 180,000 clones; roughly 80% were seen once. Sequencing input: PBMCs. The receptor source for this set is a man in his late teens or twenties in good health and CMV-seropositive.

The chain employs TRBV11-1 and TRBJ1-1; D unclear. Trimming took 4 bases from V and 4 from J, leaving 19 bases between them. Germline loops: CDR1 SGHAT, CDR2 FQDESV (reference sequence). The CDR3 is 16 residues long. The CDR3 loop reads CASSSRERNRFTEAFF. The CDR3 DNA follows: TGTGCCAGCAGCTCGAGGGAGCGGAATCGGTTCACTGAAGCTTTCTTT.

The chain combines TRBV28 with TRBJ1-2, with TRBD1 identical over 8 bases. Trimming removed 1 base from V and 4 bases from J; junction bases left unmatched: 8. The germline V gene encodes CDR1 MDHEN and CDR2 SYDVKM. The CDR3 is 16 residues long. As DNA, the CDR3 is TGTGCCAGCAGTTTATTGGGACAGGCGACAGGCTATGGCTACACCTTC. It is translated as CASSLLGQATGYGYTF.

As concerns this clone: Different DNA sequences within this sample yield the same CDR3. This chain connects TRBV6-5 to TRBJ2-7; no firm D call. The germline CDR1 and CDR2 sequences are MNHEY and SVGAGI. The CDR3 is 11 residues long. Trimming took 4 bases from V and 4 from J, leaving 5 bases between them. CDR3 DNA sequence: TGTGCCAGCAGTTCGACATACGAGCAGTACTTC. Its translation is CASSSTYEQYF.